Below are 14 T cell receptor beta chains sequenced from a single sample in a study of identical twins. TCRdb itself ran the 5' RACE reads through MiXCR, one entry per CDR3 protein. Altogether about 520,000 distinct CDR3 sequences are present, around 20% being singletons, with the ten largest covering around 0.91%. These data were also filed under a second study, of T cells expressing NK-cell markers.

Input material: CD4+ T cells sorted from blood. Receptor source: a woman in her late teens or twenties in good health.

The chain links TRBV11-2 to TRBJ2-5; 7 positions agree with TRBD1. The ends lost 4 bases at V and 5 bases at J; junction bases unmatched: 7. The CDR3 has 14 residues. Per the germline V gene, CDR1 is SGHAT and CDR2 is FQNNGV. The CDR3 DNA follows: TGTGCCAGCAGCTCCGACAGGGATCGCGAGACCCAGTACTTC. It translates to CASSSDRDRETQYF.

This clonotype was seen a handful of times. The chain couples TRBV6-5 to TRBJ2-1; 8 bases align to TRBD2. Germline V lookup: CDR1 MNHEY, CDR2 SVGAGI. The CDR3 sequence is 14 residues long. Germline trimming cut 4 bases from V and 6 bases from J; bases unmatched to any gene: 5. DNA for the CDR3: TGTGCCAGCAGTTCGGGGACTAGATCCAATGAGCAGTTCTTC. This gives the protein CASSSGTRSNEQFF.

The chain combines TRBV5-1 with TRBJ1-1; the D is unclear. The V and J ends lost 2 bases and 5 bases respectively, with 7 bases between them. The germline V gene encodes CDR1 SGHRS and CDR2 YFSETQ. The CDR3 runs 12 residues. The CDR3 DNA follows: TGCGCCAGCAGCTTTCAGGATACTGAAGCTTTCTTT. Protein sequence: CASSFQDTEAFF.

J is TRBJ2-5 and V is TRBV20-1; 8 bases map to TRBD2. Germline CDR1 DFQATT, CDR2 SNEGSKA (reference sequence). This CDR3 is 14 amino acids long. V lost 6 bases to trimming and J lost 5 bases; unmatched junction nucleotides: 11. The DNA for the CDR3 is TGCAGTGCGGTACTAGCGGTCAAATCGGAGACCCAGTACTTC. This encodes CSAVLAVKSETQYF.

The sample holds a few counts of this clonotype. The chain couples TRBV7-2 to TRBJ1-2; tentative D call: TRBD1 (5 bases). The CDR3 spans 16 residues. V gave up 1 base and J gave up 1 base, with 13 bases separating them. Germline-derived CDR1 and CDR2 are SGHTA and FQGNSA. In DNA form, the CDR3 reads TGTGCCAGCAGCTTAGTCGCGACAGTAAATAACTATGGCTACACCTTC. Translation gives CASSLVATVNNYGYTF.

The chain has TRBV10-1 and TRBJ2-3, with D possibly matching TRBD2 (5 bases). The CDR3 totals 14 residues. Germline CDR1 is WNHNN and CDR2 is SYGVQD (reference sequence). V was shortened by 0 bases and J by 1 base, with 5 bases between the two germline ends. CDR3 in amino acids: CASSESSGTDTQYF. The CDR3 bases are TGCGCCAGCAGTGAGTCTAGCGGCACAGATACGCAGTATTTT.

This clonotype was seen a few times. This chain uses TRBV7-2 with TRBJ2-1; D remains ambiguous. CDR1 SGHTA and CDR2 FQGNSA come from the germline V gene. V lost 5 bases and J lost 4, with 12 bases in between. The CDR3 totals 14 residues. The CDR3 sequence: CASSPSLEYNEQFF. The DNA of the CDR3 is TGTGCCAGCAGCCCCTCCCTGGAATACAATGAGCAGTTCTTC.

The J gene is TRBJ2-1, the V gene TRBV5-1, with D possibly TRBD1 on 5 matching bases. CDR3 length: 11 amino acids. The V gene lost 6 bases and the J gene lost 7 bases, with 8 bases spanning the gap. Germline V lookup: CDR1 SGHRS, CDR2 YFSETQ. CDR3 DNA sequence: TGCGCCAGCACGAAGGGGAATGAGCAGTTCTTC. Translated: CASTKGNEQFF.

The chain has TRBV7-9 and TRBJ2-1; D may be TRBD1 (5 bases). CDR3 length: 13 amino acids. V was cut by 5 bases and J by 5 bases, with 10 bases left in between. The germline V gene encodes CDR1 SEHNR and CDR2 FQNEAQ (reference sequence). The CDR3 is CASSRAGNNEQFF. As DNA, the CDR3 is TGTGCCAGCAGCCGGGCAGGGAACAATGAGCAGTTCTTC.

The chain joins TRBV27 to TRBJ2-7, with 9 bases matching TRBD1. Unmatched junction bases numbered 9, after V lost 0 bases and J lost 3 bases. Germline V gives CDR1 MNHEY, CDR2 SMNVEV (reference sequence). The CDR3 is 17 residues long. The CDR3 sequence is CASSLSEGTGRFYEQYF. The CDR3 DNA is TGTGCCAGCAGTTTATCGGAAGGGACAGGGAGATTCTACGAGCAGTACTTC.

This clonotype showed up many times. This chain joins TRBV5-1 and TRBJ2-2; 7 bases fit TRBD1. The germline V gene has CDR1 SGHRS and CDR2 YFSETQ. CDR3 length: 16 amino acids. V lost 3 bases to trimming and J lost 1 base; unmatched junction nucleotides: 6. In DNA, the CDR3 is TGCGCCAGCAGCTCGTCGGGACAGCTGAACACCGGGGAGCTGTTTTTT. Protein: CASSSSGQLNTGELFF.

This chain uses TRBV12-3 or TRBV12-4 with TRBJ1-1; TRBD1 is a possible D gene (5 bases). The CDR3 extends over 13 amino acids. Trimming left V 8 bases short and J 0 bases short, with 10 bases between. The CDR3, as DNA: TGTGCCAGCGGGGGTTACCTGAACACTGAAGCTTTCTTT. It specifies CASGGYLNTEAFF.

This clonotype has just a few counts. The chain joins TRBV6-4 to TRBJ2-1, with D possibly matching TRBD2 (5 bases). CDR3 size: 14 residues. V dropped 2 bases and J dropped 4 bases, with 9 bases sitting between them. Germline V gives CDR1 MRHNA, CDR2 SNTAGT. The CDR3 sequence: CASSDDYPYNEQFF. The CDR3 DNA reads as TGTGCCAGCAGTGACGACTACCCTTACAATGAGCAGTTCTTC.

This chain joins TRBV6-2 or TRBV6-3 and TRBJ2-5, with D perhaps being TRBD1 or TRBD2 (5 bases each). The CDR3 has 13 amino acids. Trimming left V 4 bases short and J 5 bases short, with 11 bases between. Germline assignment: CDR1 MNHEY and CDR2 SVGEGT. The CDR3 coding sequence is TGTGCCAGCAGTTTTGGGGGATATGAGACCCAGTACTTC. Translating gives CASSFGGYETQYF.